The 27 T cell receptor beta chains below all came from one sample that was sequenced in a study of T cells in Graves' hyperthyroidism and ophthalmopathy. RNA transcripts yielded amplified TCR beta CDR3 regions. A set of HTBI primers served as the primers for a first-round RT-PCR of the TCR CDR3. TCRdb reanalysed the multiplex PCR reads using MiXCR and keeps one entry per CDR3 protein. The sample records over 300,000 distinct CDR3 sequences, around 14% being singletons. Sequencing input: blood. Source of these receptors: a woman in her sixties with Graves' hyperthyroidism.

V gene TRBV27 combines with J gene TRBJ1-4; tentative D call: TRBD1 (6 bases). CDR3 length: 13 amino acids. Germline V gene data show CDR1 as MNHEY and CDR2 as SMNVEV (reference sequence). Trimming stripped 7 bases from V and 4 bases from J, with 10 bases between. CDR3 loop: CASKDSFNEKLFF. CDR3 bases: TGTGCCAGCAAGGACAGTTTTAATGAAAAACTGTTTTTT.

This chain joins TRBV3-1 and TRBJ2-2; D perhaps matches TRBD1 (5 bases). From germline, CDR1 is LGHDT and CDR2 YNNKEL (reference sequence). V lost 7 bases to trimming and J lost 4 bases, with 13 bases between them. The CDR3 totals 14 residues. The CDR3: CASKWGWGTGELFF. CDR3 bases: TGTGCCAGCAAATGGGGCTGGGGCACCGGGGAGCTGTTTTTT.

The rearrangement joins TRBV5-1 to TRBJ2-3; 8 bases agree with TRBD2. The trim removed 6 bases at V and 4 bases at J, leaving 13 bases unmatched. The CDR3 has 16 residues. Germline CDR1 SGHRS, CDR2 YFSETQ. The CDR3 coding sequence is TGCGCCAGCACCCGGTCGGCGGGGGGAAAGGCAGATACGCAGTATTTT. This gives the protein CASTRSAGGKADTQYF.

This clonotype came up many times. The chain is built from TRBV10-1 and TRBJ1-4; D remains ambiguous. Deletions cut 4 bases from V and 1 base from J, with 7 bases between. The germline gives CDR1 WNHNN, CDR2 SYGVQD (reference sequence). This CDR3 has 14 amino acids. Here the CDR3 DNA reads TGCGCCAGCAGTGGCTCTGGAACTAATGAAAAACTGTTTTTT. Encoded protein: CASSGSGTNEKLFF.

V gene TRBV4-1 combines with J gene TRBJ2-1; 11 positions agree with TRBD2. From germline, CDR1 is MGHRA and CDR2 YSYEKL. This CDR3 spans 17 amino acids. V gave up 0 bases and J gave up 4 bases; unmatched junction bases: 5. CDR3 sequence reads: CASSQDSGTSGYNEQFF. The CDR3 DNA follows: TGCGCCAGCAGCCAAGACTCCGGGACTAGCGGTTACAATGAGCAGTTCTTC.

This clonotype showed up many times. The chain recombines TRBV10-3 with TRBJ1-5; possible D gene TRBD1, 6 bases. Germline V gene data show CDR1 as ENHRY and CDR2 as SYGVKD. V lost 3 bases to trimming and J lost 7 bases, with 10 bases between them. The CDR3 length is 13 residues. The chain's CDR3 is CAISDRGNQPQHF. The DNA of the CDR3 is TGTGCCATCAGTGACAGGGGAAACCAGCCCCAGCATTTT.

This clonotype was counted ten times or more. The chain links TRBV3-1 to TRBJ2-1; TRBD2 matches at 9 bases. The V gene end was trimmed by 0 bases and the J gene end by 2 bases; junction bases not matched to a gene: 5. Germline CDR1 is LGHDT and CDR2 is YNNKEL (reference sequence). The CDR3 is 17 amino acids. CDR3 sequence reads: CASSQEGVAGAYNEQFF. The DNA for the CDR3 is TGTGCCAGCAGCCAAGAAGGGGTAGCGGGAGCCTACAATGAGCAGTTCTTC.

This clonotype was observed many times. The rearrangement joins TRBV2 to TRBJ1-2, with TRBD1 as a possible D gene (6 bases). This CDR3 region has 13 residues. Trimming removed 7 bases from V and 7 bases from J, with 16 bases in between. CDR1 and CDR2 from the germline V gene are SNHLY and FYNNEI. The CDR3 spells CASTLGGGRGYTF. The CDR3 DNA sequence: TGTGCCAGCACTTTGGGGGGGGGCCGTGGCTACACCTTC. Variable domain in full (rest from reference TRBV2 and TRBJ1-2): EPEVTQTPSHQVTQMGQEVILRCVPISNHLYFYWYRQILGQKVEFLVSFYNNEISEKSEIFDDQFSVERPDGSNFTLKIRSTKLEDSAMYFCASTLGGGRGYTFGSGTRLTVV.

V gene TRBV12-3 or TRBV12-4 combines with J gene TRBJ2-7, with 10 bases that match TRBD2. V shed 2 bases and J 4 bases; nucleotides not matched to a gene: 8. The CDR3 loop spans 16 amino acids. In DNA form, the CDR3 reads TGTGCCAGCAGTTTAACCGGAGCGGGAGGGCCTTACGAGCAGTACTTC. It specifies CASSLTGAGGPYEQYF.

This clonotype was seen only a few times. The CDR3 region has the DNA TGTGCCACCAGCAGAGAAACAGTAGCCAAAAACATTCAGTACTTC. Translated: CATSRETVAKNIQYF. The rearrangement uses TRBV15 and TRBJ2-4; D call uncertain. Trimming removed 0 bases at V and 0 bases at J, with 6 bases between. The CDR3 covers 15 residues. Germline loops: CDR1 LNHNV, CDR2 YYDKDF (reference sequence).

This clonotype was recorded a few times. This rearrangement joins TRBV7-8 to TRBJ1-1, with no clear D. The CDR3 has 13 residues. The germline V and J ends were trimmed by 5 bases and 7 bases, with 14 bases remaining between them. CDR1 and CDR2 (germline): SGHVS, FQNEAQ. The DNA of the CDR3 is TGTGCCAGCAGCCCAGAAGGCACCTTTGAAGCTTTCTTT. It yields the protein CASSPEGTFEAFF.

The V and J genes are TRBV24-1 and TRBJ1-5, with D perhaps TRBD1 (6 bases). CDR1 KGHDR and CDR2 SFDVKD come from the germline V gene. Trimming took 2 bases from V and 0 from J, leaving 13 bases between them. This CDR3 has 17 amino acids. The CDR3 reads CATSDSQQGYSNQPQHF. The CDR3 DNA reads TGTGCCACCAGTGATTCACAACAGGGATATAGCAATCAGCCCCAGCATTTT.

This clonotype was counted at least ten times. V is TRBV27 and J is TRBJ2-7; D possibly corresponds to TRBD1 (5 bases). This CDR3 is 18 amino acids long. Germline V gene data show CDR1 as MNHEY and CDR2 as SMNVEV (reference sequence). Trimming stripped 4 bases from V and 5 bases from J, with 27 bases between. CDR3 sequence reads: CASSSLPFRTPTDNEQYF. The CDR3 nucleotides are TGTGCCAGCAGTTCTCTACCCTTCAGGACACCGACAGACAACGAGCAGTACTTC.

This clonotype appeared many times. The chain recombines TRBV24-1 with TRBJ2-6; D is possibly TRBD2 (6 bases). Deletions cut 6 bases from V and 0 bases from J, with 11 bases between. This CDR3 has 16 residues. Germline V lookup: CDR1 KGHDR, CDR2 SFDVKD. CDR3 nucleotides: TGTGCCACCAGTTCCAAGGGAGGCTCTGGGGCCAACGTCCTGACTTTC. Protein sequence: CATSSKGGSGANVLTF.

CDR3 in DNA: TGCGCCAGCACCCAAGGAGGGGGCCAGACCCAGTACTTC. Protein product: CASTQGGGQTQYF. This rearrangement joins TRBV5-1 to TRBJ2-5, with D maybe TRBD1 (7 bases). The germline V and J ends were trimmed by 6 bases and 6 bases, with 15 bases remaining between them. CDR1 SGHRS and CDR2 YFSETQ come from the germline V gene. The CDR3 extends over 13 amino acids.

This clonotype has at least ten counts. This chain connects TRBV7-6 to TRBJ2-3, with TRBD2 matching 7 bases. Losses at the gene ends were 1 base for V and 0 bases for J; bases not matched to a gene: 7. Germline CDR1 and CDR2: SGHVS and FNYEAQ. The CDR3 has 17 amino acids. CDR3 DNA sequence: TGTGCCAGCAGCTTAGTCTGGTCTAGCGGAAGCACAGATACGCAGTATTTT. This codes for CASSLVWSSGSTDTQYF.

This clonotype was seen ten or more times. The chain combines TRBV28 with TRBJ1-1, with a possible D match to TRBD1 (6 bases). Germline CDR1 and CDR2: MDHEN and SYDVKM. The CDR3 extends over 15 amino acids. The ends were cut back, 2 bases at V and 1 base at J, with 11 bases in the middle. For the CDR3, the DNA is TGTGCCAGCAGTTTACCGTGGACAGCGAACACTGAAGCTTTCTTT. This codes for CASSLPWTANTEAFF.

This CDR3 is CASSPGTGDEQFF. CDR3 DNA: TGTGCCAGCTCACCCGGGACAGGCGATGAGCAGTTCTTC. This sequence joins TRBV18 and TRBJ2-1; 8 nucleotides line up with TRBD1. Per germline, CDR1 KGHSH and CDR2 LQKENI. V was pared by 3 bases and J by 8 bases, with 3 bases of the junction left unmatched. This CDR3 region has 13 residues.

The rearrangement uses TRBV5-1 and TRBJ2-1, with D possibly matching TRBD2 (6 bases). Germline assignment: CDR1 SGHRS and CDR2 YFSETQ. V gave up 4 bases and J gave up 7 bases, with 21 bases separating them. The CDR3 consists of 16 residues. The CDR3 DNA follows: TGCGCCAGCAGCACGGTACCGGGACTCCACTCAAATGAGCAGTTCTTC. Translating gives CASSTVPGLHSNEQFF.

About this clonotype itself: One end of the junction does not line up with germline, which may come from a read error. The gene calls are TRBV5-1 and TRBJ1-2; 9 bases map to TRBD1. CDR3 size: 17 residues. Germline assignment: CDR1 SGHRS and CDR2 YFSETQ. In DNA, the CDR3 is TGCGCCAGCAGCGTCACAATCCCGGGACAGGGAAAGGGTGGCTGCACCTTC. This sequence encodes CASSVTIPGQGKGGCTF.

This clonotype was seen ten or more times. The gene calls are TRBV27 and TRBJ2-7; possible D gene TRBD1, 5 bases. CDR1 is MNHEY, CDR2 SMNVEV, per germline (reference sequence). CDR3 length: 16 residues. V lost 5 bases, J lost 2 bases, and 19 bases lay in between. DNA of the CDR3: TGTGCCAGCAGTGGGTACGCAGACAGTCCCCCCTACGAGCAGTACTTC. Its protein is CASSGYADSPPYEQYF.

This clonotype was picked up many times. This chain links TRBV28 with TRBJ1-2; 7 nucleotides agree with TRBD1. Germline V gene sequence: CDR1 MDHEN, CDR2 SYDVKM. This CDR3 contains 13 residues. V lost 6 bases, J lost 9 bases, and 10 bases stayed unmatched. The CDR3 sequence is CASRSQGIWSYTF. The CDR3 DNA sequence: TGTGCCAGCAGATCACAGGGGATTTGGAGCTACACCTTC.

A word on this clonotype: Being one base from a much bigger clone, this may be a read error. V is TRBV9 and J is TRBJ1-6, with a tentative D call TRBD1 (5 bases). In germline, CDR1 is SGDLS, CDR2 YYNGEE. The length of the CDR3 is 15 residues. Trimming shortened V by 2 bases and J by 8 bases, and 14 bases separated the two germline ends. CDR3 nucleotide sequence: TGTGCCAGCAGCGTGAACGCAGGGCCCGATTCACCCCTCCACTTT. Translated: CASSVNAGPDSPLHF.

As DNA, the CDR3 is TGTGCCAGCAGCAGAGGGGGGGGCGAGCAGTACTTC. Its translation is CASSRGGGEQYF. The chain is built from TRBV3-1 and TRBJ2-7, with D tentatively TRBD2 (7 bases). The V and J ends lost 5 bases and 6 bases respectively, with 11 bases between them. The CDR3 is made up of 12 amino acids. Germline CDR1 LGHDT, CDR2 YNNKEL (reference sequence).

This clonotype was detected a few times. The V call is TRBV24-1, the J call TRBJ1-1; TRBD1 is a possible D gene (5 bases). Germline loops: CDR1 KGHDR, CDR2 SFDVKD. The V end was cut by 5 bases, the J end by 1 base, with 10 bases between. The CDR3 loop spans 14 amino acids. DNA of the CDR3: TGTGCCACCAGTGCCCCGGGACGGAACACTGAAGCTTTCTTT. This gives the protein CATSAPGRNTEAFF.

The rearrangement joins TRBV12-3 or TRBV12-4 to TRBJ2-2; 11 nucleotides agree with TRBD1. J was trimmed by 6 bases and V by 5 bases; bases with no gene match: 2. The CDR3 runs to 14 residues. The CDR3: CASSGQGAAGELFF. DNA for the CDR3: TGTGCCAGCAGTGGACAGGGGGCAGCCGGGGAGCTGTTTTTT.

This clonotype was counted many times. The rearrangement links TRBV11-3 to TRBJ1-1; 8 positions agree with TRBD1. Trimming at V came to 3 bases and at J to 7 bases, leaving 10 bases not matched to a gene. The CDR3 runs 15 residues. Germline V gene lookup returns CDR1 SGHNT and CDR2 YENEEA. CDR3 bases: TGTGCCAGCAGCTTCCTCGGGACAGGTACCTTTGAAGCTTTCTTT. Residues: CASSFLGTGTFEAFF.